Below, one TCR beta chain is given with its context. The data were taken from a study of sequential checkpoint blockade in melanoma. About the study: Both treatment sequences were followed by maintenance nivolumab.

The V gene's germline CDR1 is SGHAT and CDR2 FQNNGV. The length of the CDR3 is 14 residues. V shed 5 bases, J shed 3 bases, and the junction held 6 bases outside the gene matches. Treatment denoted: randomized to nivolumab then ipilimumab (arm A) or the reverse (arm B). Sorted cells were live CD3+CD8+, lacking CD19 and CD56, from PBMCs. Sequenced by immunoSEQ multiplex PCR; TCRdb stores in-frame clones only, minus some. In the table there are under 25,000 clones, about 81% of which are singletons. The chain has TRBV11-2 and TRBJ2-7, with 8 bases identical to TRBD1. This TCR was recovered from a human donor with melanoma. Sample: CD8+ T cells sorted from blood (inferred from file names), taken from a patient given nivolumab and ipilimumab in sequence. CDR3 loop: CASSPQTGGYEQYF. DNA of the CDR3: TGTGCCAGCAGCCCCCAAACAGGGGGCTACGAGCAGTACTTC.